The clone carrying this TCR beta chain was picked up a small number of times. The antigen is not known. The CDR3 has 14 residues. Germline V CDR1 and CDR2: SEHNR, FQNEAQ (reference sequence). V was trimmed by 2 bases and J by 13 bases, leaving 17 bases between them. The sample originates from a study of cytomegalovirus exposure and HLA in healthy donors. Points from the study as a whole: A missense variant in DCLRE1C was later tied to TCR beta V- and J-gene trimming. Most of the TCR beta V segments (in an earlier analysis) were productive either about 87% or about 30% of the time.

It was with 60 Vbeta and 13 Jbeta primers that the PCR ran. Assay used: immunoSEQ multiplex PCR; TCRdb lists only in-frame clones, some missing. The profile shows about 140,000 clones, less than 85% of them singletons. Sequencing was done on a sample of PBMCs. The receptor comes from a man aged 35 to 55 in good health and CMV-seropositive. The chain links TRBV7-9 to TRBJ1-4; TRBD1 might be the D (5 bases). CDR3 sequence reads: CASSLTGGAVGLFF. The CDR3 DNA is TGTGCCAGCAGCTTAACGGGTGGGGCAGTGGGACTGTTTTTT.